This TCR beta chain was sequenced during a study of CD8 T cells in ankylosing spondylitis. Overall study results and limits: Ankylosing spondylitis blood appeared to carry a characteristic TCR beta motif of 7 or 8 highly homologous variants. There were earlier reports of some motif variants in reactive arthritis synovial fluid and blood.

The CDR3 runs to 16 residues. Germline V CDR1 and CDR2: SGHDT, YYEEEE. J was trimmed by 6 bases and V by 4 bases; bases with no gene match: 11. TCRdb ran MiXCR on the 5' RACE reads and lists one entry per CDR3 protein. The repertoire holds about 240,000 distinct CDR3 sequences, around 10% seen once, with about 6.8% in the top ten. Comments on this clonotype: What it recognizes is unknown.

The chain couples TRBV5-6 to TRBJ2-1; the match to TRBD2 covers 9 bases. The source material was blood, either unsorted or a sorted T cell fraction (not recorded which). The origin of this receptor is a male donor with ankylosing spondylitis or in good health (not recorded which). The CDR3 sequence is CASSRSLAGLLNEQFF. DNA for the CDR3: TGTGCCAGCAGCCGCTCGCTAGCGGGATTACTCAATGAGCAGTTCTTC.